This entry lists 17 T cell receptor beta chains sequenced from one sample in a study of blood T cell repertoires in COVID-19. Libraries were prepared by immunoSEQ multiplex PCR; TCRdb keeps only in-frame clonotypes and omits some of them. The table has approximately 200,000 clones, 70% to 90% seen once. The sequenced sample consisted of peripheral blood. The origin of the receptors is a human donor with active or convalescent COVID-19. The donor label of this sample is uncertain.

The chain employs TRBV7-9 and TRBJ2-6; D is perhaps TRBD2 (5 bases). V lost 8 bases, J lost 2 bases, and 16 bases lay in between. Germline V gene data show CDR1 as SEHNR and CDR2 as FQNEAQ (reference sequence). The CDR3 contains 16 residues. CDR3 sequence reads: CASHSPIGTGANVLTF. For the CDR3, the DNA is TGTGCCAGCCACTCCCCGATCGGGACTGGGGCCAACGTCCTGACTTTC.

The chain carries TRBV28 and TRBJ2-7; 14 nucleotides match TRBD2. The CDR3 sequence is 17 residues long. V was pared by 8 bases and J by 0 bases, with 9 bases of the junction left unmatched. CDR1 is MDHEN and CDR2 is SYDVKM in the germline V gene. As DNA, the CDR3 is TGTGCCAGCCGACGGACTAGCGGGGGGCAAATCTCCTACGAGCAGTACTTC. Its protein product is CASRRTSGGQISYEQYF.

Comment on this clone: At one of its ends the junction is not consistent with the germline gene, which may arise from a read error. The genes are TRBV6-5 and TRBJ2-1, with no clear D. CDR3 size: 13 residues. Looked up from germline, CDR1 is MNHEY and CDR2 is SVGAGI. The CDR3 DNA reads TGTGCCGGCAGCATATTTAGAGGCAATGAGCAGTTCTTC. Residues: CAGSIFRGNEQFF.

In DNA form, the CDR3 reads TGCAGCGTTGAAGGACAGGGTTTAGGAATGGGCTACACCTTC. Its translation is CSVEGQGLGMGYTF. The chain recombines TRBV29-1 with TRBJ1-2; 7 bases align to TRBD1. The V gene end was trimmed by 1 base and the J gene end by 8 bases; junction bases not matched to a gene: 10. The CDR3 is made up of 14 amino acids. CDR1 is SQVTM, CDR2 ANQGSEA, per germline. Using reference TRBV29-1 and TRBJ1-2 for the parts outside the CDR3, the full variable domain is SAVISQKPSRDICQRGTSLTIQCQVDSQVTMMFWYRQQPGQSLTLIATANQGSEATYESGFVIDKFPISRPNLTFSTLTVSNMSPEDSSIYLCSVEGQGLGMGYTFGSGTRLTVV.

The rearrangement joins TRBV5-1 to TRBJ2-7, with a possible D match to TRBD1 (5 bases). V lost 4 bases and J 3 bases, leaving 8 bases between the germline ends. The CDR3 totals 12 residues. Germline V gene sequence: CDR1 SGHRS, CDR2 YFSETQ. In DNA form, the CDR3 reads TGCGCCAGCAGCGACAGTCGCTACGAGCAGTACTTC. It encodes CASSDSRYEQYF.

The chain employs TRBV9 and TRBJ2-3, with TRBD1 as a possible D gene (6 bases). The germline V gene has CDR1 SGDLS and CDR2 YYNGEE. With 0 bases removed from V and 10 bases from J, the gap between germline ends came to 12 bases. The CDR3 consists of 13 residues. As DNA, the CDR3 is TGTGCCAGCAGCGTAGACCTAGGGGGAGCGCAGTATTTT. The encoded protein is CASSVDLGGAQYF.

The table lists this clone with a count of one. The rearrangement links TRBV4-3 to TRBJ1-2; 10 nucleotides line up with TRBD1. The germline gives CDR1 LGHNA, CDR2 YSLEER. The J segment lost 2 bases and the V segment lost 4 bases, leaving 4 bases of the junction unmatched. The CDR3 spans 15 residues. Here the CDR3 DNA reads TGCGCCAGCAGCCCGCCGGGACAGGGGAACTATGGCTACACCTTC. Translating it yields CASSPPGQGNYGYTF.

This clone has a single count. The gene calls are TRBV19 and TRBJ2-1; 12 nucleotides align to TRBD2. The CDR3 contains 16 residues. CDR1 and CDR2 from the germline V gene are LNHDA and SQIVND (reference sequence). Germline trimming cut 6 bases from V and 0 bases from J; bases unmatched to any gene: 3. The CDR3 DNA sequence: TGTGCCAGTAGCCAGACTAGCGGGAGCTCCTACAATGAGCAGTTCTTC. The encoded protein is CASSQTSGSSYNEQFF. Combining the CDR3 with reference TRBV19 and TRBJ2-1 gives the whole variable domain DGGITQSPKYLFRKEGQNVTLSCEQNLNHDAMYWYRQDPGQGLRLIYYSQIVNDFQKGDIAEGYSVSREKKESFPLTVTSAQKNPTAFYLCASSQTSGSSYNEQFFGPGTRLTVL.

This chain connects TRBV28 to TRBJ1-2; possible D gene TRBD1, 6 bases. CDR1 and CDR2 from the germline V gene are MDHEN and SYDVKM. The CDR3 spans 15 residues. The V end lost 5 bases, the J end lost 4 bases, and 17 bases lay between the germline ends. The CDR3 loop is CASSITTGFIYGYTF. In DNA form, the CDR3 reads TGTGCCAGCAGTATCACCACAGGGTTCATCTATGGCTACACCTTC.

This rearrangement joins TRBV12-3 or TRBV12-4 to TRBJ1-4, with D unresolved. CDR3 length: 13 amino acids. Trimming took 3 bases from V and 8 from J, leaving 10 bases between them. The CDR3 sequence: CASSLVLREKLFF. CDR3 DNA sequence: TGTGCCAGCAGTTTGGTCCTTCGGGAAAAACTGTTTTTT.

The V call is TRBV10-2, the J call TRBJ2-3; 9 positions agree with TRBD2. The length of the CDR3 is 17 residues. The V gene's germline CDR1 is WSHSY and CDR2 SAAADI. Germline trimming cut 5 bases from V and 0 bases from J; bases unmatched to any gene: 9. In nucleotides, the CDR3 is TGCGCCAGCAGTAAAGCCGGGACTAGCTATAGCACAGATACGCAGTATTTT. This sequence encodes CASSKAGTSYSTDTQYF.

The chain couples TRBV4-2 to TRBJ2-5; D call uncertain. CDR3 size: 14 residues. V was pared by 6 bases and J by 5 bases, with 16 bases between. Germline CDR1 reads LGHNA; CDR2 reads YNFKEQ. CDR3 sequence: CASRAAATSETQYF. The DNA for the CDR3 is TGTGCCAGCAGGGCGGCGGCTACCTCGGAGACCCAGTACTTC.

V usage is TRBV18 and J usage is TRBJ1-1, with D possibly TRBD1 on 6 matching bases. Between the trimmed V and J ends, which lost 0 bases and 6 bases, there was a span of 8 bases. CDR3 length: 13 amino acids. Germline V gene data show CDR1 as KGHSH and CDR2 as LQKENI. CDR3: CASSPPQGPEAFF. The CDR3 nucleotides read TGTGCCAGCTCACCACCCCAGGGGCCTGAAGCTTTCTTT.

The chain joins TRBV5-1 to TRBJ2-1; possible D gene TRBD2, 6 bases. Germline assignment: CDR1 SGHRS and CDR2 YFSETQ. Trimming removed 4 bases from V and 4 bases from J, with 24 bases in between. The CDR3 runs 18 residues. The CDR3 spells CASSARAGSSIAYNEQFF. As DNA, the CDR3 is TGCGCCAGCAGCGCCCGGGCGGGGTCCTCCATAGCTTACAATGAGCAGTTCTTC.

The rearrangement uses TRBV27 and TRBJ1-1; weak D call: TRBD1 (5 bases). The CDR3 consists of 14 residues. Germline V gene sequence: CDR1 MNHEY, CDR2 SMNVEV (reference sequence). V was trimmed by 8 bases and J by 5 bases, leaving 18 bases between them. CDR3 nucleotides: TGTGCCAGCTCCCGACGGGGGGACTGGACTGAAGCTTTCTTT. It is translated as CASSRRGDWTEAFF.

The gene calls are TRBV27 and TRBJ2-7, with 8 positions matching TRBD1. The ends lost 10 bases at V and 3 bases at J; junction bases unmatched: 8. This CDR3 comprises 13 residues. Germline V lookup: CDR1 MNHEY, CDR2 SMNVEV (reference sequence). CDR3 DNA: TGTGCCACTCGGACAGGGACGTTCTACGAGCAGTACTTC. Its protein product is CATRTGTFYEQYF.

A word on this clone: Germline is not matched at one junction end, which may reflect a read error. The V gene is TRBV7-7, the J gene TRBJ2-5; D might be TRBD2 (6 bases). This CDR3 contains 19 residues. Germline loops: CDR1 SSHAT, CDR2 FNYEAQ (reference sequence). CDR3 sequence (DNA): TGTGCTAGCAGCTTTCATTCGATAATCGGGGGTCCCCCAGGGGAGACCCAGTACTTC. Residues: CASSFHSIIGGPPGETQYF.